This T cell receptor beta chain was documented in a study of tumor-infiltrating lymphocytes in primary liver carcinoma. About this clonotype itself: Given a much more abundant clone one base away, this may be a read error.

cDNA specific to TCR beta was made from around 450 ng of total RNA, with a constant-region primer employed for priming. Sequencing libraries for TCR beta derived from three nested multiplex PCR rounds that used slightly modified ARM-PCR. The first two PCR rounds used TRBV1-TRBV30 forward primers with a C-beta reverse primer, 9 to 10 cycles each. MiXCR, applied by TCRdb to the multiplex PCR reads, yields one record per CDR3 protein. The sample has 300,000 to 350,000 distinct CDR3 sequences; less than 75% are singletons. Blood RNA came from unsorted whole blood; germline DNA was also extracted. This CDR3 spans 12 amino acids. With 7 bases removed from V and 0 bases from J, the gap between germline ends came to 7 bases. Germline V lookup: CDR1 MNHNS, CDR2 SASEGT.

This rearrangement joins TRBV6-1 to TRBJ2-7; maybe TRBD1 (5 bases). The origin of this receptor is a man aged 35 to 55 with primary liver carcinoma and hepatitis B virus infection. The sequencing input was peripheral blood. The CDR3 spells CASTQDSYEQYF. The CDR3 DNA is TGTGCCAGCACACAGGACTCCTACGAGCAGTACTTC.